This TCR beta chain was sequenced during a study of blood T cell repertoires in COVID-19. Study-level information: Acute and convalescent COVID-19 samples came from the United States, Italy and Spain. Sample material is recorded as cDNA or gDNA derived from T cells, B-cell-depleted T cells, or PBMCs.

Libraries were prepared by immunoSEQ multiplex PCR; TCRdb keeps only in-frame clonotypes and omits some of them. The sample yields around 340,000 clones, roughly 90% seen once. Trimming left V 5 bases short and J 1 base short, with 8 bases between. Germline V gene sequence: CDR1 MNHEY, CDR2 SVGAGI. This CDR3 has 13 residues. This clone has just one count. V and J are TRBV6-5 and TRBJ1-1; D not certain. This TCR was recovered from a woman aged 55-70 years with COVID-19, enrolled during active disease. Source material: peripheral blood. The CDR3 protein is CASSITENTEAFF. CDR3 DNA: TGTGCCAGCAGTATAACAGAGAACACTGAAGCTTTCTTT.